This T cell receptor (beta chain) was identified during a study of cytotoxic CD8 clonotypes in ibrutinib-treated CLL (dated by TCRdb to about 2021). At the level of the whole study: The cohort had 11 relapsed/refractory and around 16 treatment-naive patients; some 17 were IGHV unmutated. Cryopreserved peripheral blood mononuclear cells were collected before treatment, at response, and at either disease progression or sustained remission. An average of around 250,000 productive templates and 80,000 to 95,000 productive rearrangements was obtained per sample. Every sample from remission and from progressive disease was obtained while the patients were still on ibrutinib. The response samples were drawn at a median of 12 months into treatment, with a range of about 6 to 36 months. Longitudinal samples were available for about 30% of the 86 trial participants. Responses were partial in roughly 24 patients and complete in 2; after median about 70 months follow-up, about 14 stayed in remission and some twelve progressed.

A MiSeq instrument was used for deep resolution sequencing, which targeted depths ranging from 1 in 1 million up to 1 in 200,000 T cells, with coverage averaging 10x for each clonotype. The immunoSEQ hsTCRB Kit was used to generate TCR beta libraries. The paper's data handling went like this. The data were analyzed with ImmunoSEQ Analyzer and ImmunoSEQ Data Assistant, and V, D and J gene assignments followed IMGT definitions. Clonality was computed as one minus normalized Shannon entropy of productive rearrangement frequencies, ranging from 0 to 1. Public clonotype analysis was restricted to overrepresented clonotypes comprising at least 0.05% of each patient's repertoire. About a dozen age-matched healthy donor repertoires from immuneACCESS served as clonality controls. The table comes from immuneACCESS by way of TCRdb, which keeps in-frame sequences with V and J called. Part of the clones is missing from these tables; in studies checked, under half for an unresolved V gene and the rest for unknown reasons. V and J calls and clone size come straight from that table; D and trimming were deduced from the DNA. For this sample the table gives some 120,000 clones, of which 80% to 85% were detected only once. 3% to 4% of the sample goes to the ten largest clones.

Points the paper makes about the study in general: Baseline clonality was found to be higher than that of age-matched healthy donors and was strongly correlated with circulating CD8+ T-cell counts. At ibrutinib response clonality went up, during sustained remission it held steady, and at progression it dropped back toward baseline. Lymph node repertoires were not examined, and the timing of sampling was not matched between patients in sustained remission and those whose disease progressed. Public clonotypes were rare and either contracted or stayed stable during treatment, and the rise in clonality at ibrutinib response reflected the expansion of private clonotypes.

Sample time point, as interpreted from the label and publication: around 25 months on ibrutinib. For TCR beta library preparation, around 1.9 micrograms of genomic DNA were extracted from the cryopreserved PBMCs. High-throughput TCR beta sequencing was performed on longitudinal blood samples from CLL patients receiving ibrutinib monotherapy. The patients took part in an open-label, single-center phase 2 trial of ibrutinib monotherapy. Trimming takes 4 bases from V and 5 bases from J, and the germline ends sit 17 bases apart. The CDR3 runs 15 residues from the cysteine to the phenylalanine. Kept here is only the CDR3 DNA, which spans 45 bases and is read in frame from base 1. Looking up the germline V gene yields CDR1 SNHLY and CDR2 FYNNEI. Details on this clone: The antigen it recognizes is unknown. Qualities for individual bases were not recorded, and no much larger clone is one base off.

The chain is assembled from TRBV2 and TRBJ1-2; the D gene is perhaps TRBD1, from 5 matching bases. The clonotype was recovered from a human donor with chronic lymphocytic leukemia. This material consisted of PBMCs, taken after 24 months of ibrutinib treatment. The CDR3 loop reads CASSGRQGSFYGYTF. The nucleotide sequence is given as TGTGCCAGCAGTGGTCGTCAGGGAAGTTTTTATGGCTACACCTTC.